Listed below are T cell receptor beta chains from one sample, sequenced in a study of blood T cell repertoires in COVID-19. Assay: immunoSEQ multiplex PCR; the TCRdb copy retains only in-frame clones and omits some. Of roughly 400,000 clones in the sample, about 88% were seen once. Sequencing used PBMCs or T cells enriched from blood (not recorded which). The receptors derive from a woman under 30 who had been exposed to COVID-19. Both conserved end residues are part of each CDR3.

length | J | V | CDR3
16 | TRBJ2-1 | TRBV6-1 | CASSEEGWDSYNEQFF
15 | TRBJ1-4 | TRBV7-6 | CASSPRVGVDEKLFF
20 | TRBJ2-1 | TRBV28 | CASTPGGAGLAESSYNEQFF
15 | TRBJ2-7 | TRBV6-5 | CASSYGRLGAYEQYF
12 | TRBJ1-5 | TRBV27 | CASADSGQPQHF
15 | TRBJ2-5 | TRBV5-1 | CASSLSGTREETQYF
12 | TRBJ1-2 | TRBV25-1 | CASSSGAYGYTF
14 | TRBJ1-4 | TRBV6-1 | CASSEAATNEKLFF
15 | TRBJ2-1 | TRBV9 | CASSGSRDYYNEQFF
18 | TRBJ1-1 | TRBV18 | CASSPVFSGGQQNTEAFF
16 | TRBJ2-3 | TRBV11-3 | CASSPGTATSTDTQYF
17 | TRBJ2-3 | TRBV27 | CASSLGLAGRGTDTQYF
16 | TRBJ2-5 | TRBV25-1 | CASSPSPGTGASAQYF
14 | TRBJ2-1 | TRBV4-3 | CASSQGLGAGEQFF
15 | TRBJ2-1 | TRBV5-1 | CASSSTSGVHNEQFF
15 | TRBJ2-3 | TRBV3-1/TRBV3-2 | CASSLSGRAQDTQYF
17 | TRBJ2-1 | TRBV15 | CATSREATSGGANEQFF
13 | TRBJ2-7 | TRBV5-4 | CASSQGEVDEQYF
18 | TRBJ1-5 | TRBV2 | CASSPRGRGSDTLQPQHF
13 | TRBJ2-7 | TRBV28 | CASSRGQIYEQYF
15 | TRBJ2-5 | TRBV5-4 | CASKSAGGRQETQYF
15 | TRBJ2-7 | TRBV28 | CASSRIGTGHYEQYF
16 | TRBJ1-5 | TRBV2 | CASSYRPGQGDQPQHF
16 | TRBJ2-7 | TRBV7-2 | CASSWGGTSGSYEQYF
14 | TRBJ2-2 | TRBV7-2 | CASSAGGHTGELFF
17 | TRBJ2-7 | TRBV1 | CTSSLPDRHGQPYEQYF
15 | TRBJ1-2 | TRBV5-1 | CASSSRLDTNYGYTF